This TCR beta chain appears in the sequencing data of a study of shared clonotypes between healthy human individuals. Findings and caveats of the study: Among the subsets, naive ones generally showed larger estimated richness than memory ones.

Generated by immunoSEQ multiplex PCR, the TCRdb table keeps only in-frame clones and is missing some. The data hold some 660,000 clones, with 73% observed a single time. There are many counts of this clone. Its antigen remains unknown. The source of this sequence is a woman aged 30 to 39 in good health. Sequencing was done on a sample of memory CD4+ T cells sorted from blood. Specified subset: CD45RA-negative fraction.

The CDR3 here is CASRGLERGDYGYTF. CDR3 nucleotide sequence: TGTGCCAGCAGAGGGTTGGAGAGGGGAGACTATGGCTACACCTTC. The V and J genes are TRBV6-1 and TRBJ1-2; D might be TRBD1 (5 bases). Germline CDR1 reads MNHNS; CDR2 reads SASEGT. The CDR3 has 15 amino acids. Trimming removed 6 bases at V and 3 bases at J, with 17 bases between.